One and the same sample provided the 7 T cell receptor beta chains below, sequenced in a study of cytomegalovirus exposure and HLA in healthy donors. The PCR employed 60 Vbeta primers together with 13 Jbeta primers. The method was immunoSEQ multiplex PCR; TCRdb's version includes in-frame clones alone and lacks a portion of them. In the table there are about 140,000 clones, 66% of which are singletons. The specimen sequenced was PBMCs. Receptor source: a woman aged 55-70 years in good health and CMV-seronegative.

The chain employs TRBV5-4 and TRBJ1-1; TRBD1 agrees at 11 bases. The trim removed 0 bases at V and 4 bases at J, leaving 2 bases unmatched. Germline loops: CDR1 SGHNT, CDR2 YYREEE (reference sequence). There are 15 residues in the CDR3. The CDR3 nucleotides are TGTGCCAGCAGCTTGGTAGGGACAGGGGGCACTGAAGCTTTCTTT. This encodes CASSLVGTGGTEAFF.

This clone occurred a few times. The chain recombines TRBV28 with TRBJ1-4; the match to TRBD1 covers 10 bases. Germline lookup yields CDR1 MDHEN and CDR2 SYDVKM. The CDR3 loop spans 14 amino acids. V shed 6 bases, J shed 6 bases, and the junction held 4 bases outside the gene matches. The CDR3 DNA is TGTGCCAGCAGGAGGACAGGGGGGGATGAAAAACTGTTTTTT. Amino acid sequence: CASRRTGGDEKLFF.

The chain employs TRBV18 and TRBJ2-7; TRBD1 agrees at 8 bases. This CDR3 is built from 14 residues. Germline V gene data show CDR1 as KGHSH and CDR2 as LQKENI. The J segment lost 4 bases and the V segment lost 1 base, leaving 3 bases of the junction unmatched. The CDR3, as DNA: TGTGCCAGCTCACCACTCCAGGGGGCATACGAGCAGTACTTC. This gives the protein CASSPLQGAYEQYF.

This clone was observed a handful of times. This CDR3 is CASSPDRVEEQYF. CDR3 nucleotides: TGTGCCAGCAGCCCCGACAGGGTAGAAGAGCAGTACTTC. The V and J genes are TRBV5-6 and TRBJ2-7, with TRBD1 matching 7 bases. The germline V gene has CDR1 SGHDT and CDR2 YYEEEE. V gave up 4 bases and J gave up 7 bases; unmatched junction bases: 8. CDR3 length: 13 residues.

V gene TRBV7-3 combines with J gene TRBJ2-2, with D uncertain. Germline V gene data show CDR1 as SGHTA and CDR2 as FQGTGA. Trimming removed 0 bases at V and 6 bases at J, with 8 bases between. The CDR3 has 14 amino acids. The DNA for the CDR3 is TGTGCCAGCAGCTTAACCCCAGTTGCCGGGGAGCTGTTTTTT. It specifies CASSLTPVAGELFF.

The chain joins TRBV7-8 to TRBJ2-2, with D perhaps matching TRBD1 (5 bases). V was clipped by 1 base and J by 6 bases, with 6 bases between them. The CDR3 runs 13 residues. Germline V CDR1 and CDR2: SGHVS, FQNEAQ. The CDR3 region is CASSLDRPGELFF. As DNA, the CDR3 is TGTGCCAGCAGCTTAGACAGGCCCGGGGAGCTGTTTTTT.

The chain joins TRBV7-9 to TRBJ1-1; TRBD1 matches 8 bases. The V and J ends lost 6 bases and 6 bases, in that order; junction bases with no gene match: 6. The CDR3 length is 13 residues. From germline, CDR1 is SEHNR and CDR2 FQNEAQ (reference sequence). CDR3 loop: CASRPTDRAEAFF. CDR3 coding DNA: TGTGCCAGCAGACCTACGGACAGGGCTGAAGCTTTCTTT.